The sample holds many counts of the clone carrying this T cell receptor (beta chain). There are 16 residues in the CDR3. Germline V gene lookup returns CDR1 KGHDR and CDR2 SFDVKD. V lost 2 bases, J lost 2 bases, and 14 bases lay in between. The authors amplified TCR beta CDR3 regions from RNA transcripts. Second-round multiplex PCR came after first-round RT-PCR with HTBI primers. TCRdb re-derived calls from the multiplex PCR reads in MiXCR, one entry per CDR3 protein. Altogether hundreds of thousands of distinct CDR3 sequences are present, roughly 39% being singletons, with the ten largest covering 3% to 3.5%. The entry originates in a study of Graves' ophthalmopathy and Graves' hyperthyroidism. Certain patients were not enrolled. These were patients with other autoimmune diseases, uncontrolled infections, pregnancy or lactation. Physicians reached a diagnosis by relying on clinical symptoms, serum thyroxine, TRAb, thyroid ultrasound and orbital computed tomography.

The gene calls are TRBV24-1 and TRBJ2-5; a weak D match, TRBD1 (6 bases). This clonotype originated in an adult man with Graves' ophthalmopathy. The sequenced material came from peripheral blood. As DNA, the CDR3 is TGTGCCACCAGTGATTCAAGACAGGTAGGACAAGAGACCCAGTACTTC. It yields the protein CATSDSRQVGQETQYF.